These 30 T cell receptor beta chains originate from one sample sequenced in a study of blood T cell repertoires in COVID-19. The data were produced by immunoSEQ multiplex PCR, yet TCRdb's version contains in-frame clones alone and is incomplete. The repertoire holds approximately 300,000 clones, with around 90% as singletons. Sequencing was done on a sample of PBMCs or T cells enriched from blood (not recorded which). The origin of the receptors is a man in his 60s who had recovered from COVID-19.

V is TRBV21-1 and J is TRBJ2-2; TRBD2 is the table's D call, not checked against the DNA. TRBV21-1 constitutes a pseudogene. The CDR3 extends over 16 amino acids. CDR3 sequence (DNA): TGTGCCAGCAGCACTCTCCGACTAGTTTGCACCGGGGAGCTGTTTTTT. Translating it yields CASSTLRLVCTGELFF.

The chain carries TRBV30 and TRBJ1-3; D gene unclear. Trimming cost V 5 bases and J 0 bases, with 8 bases left between them. Germline-derived CDR1 and CDR2 are GTSNPN and SVGIG (reference sequence). This CDR3 spans 13 amino acids. The CDR3 region is CAWDMSSGNTIYF. CDR3 in DNA: TGTGCCTGGGACATGTCCTCTGGAAACACCATATATTTT.

This clone turned up a few times. The chain uses TRBV24-1 and TRBJ1-5; TRBD1 might be the D (6 bases). This CDR3 comprises 15 residues. Germline values: CDR1 KGHDR, CDR2 SFDVKD. Deletions cut 4 bases from V and 7 bases from J, with 16 bases between. The CDR3 loop is CATSDSGDPVQPQHF. The CDR3 bases are TGTGCCACCAGTGACTCAGGGGATCCGGTGCAGCCCCAGCATTTT.

The V gene is TRBV7-3, the J gene TRBJ2-3; possibly TRBD2 for D (6 bases). CDR1 and CDR2 (germline): SGHTA, FQGTGA. This CDR3 is built from 14 residues. V was cut by 2 bases and J by 2 bases, with 8 bases left in between. This CDR3 is CASSLAGTTDTQYF. As DNA, the CDR3 is TGTGCCAGCAGCTTAGCGGGAACCACAGATACGCAGTATTTT.

The V call is TRBV2, the J call TRBJ1-2, with 10 nucleotides matching TRBD1. This CDR3 spans 16 amino acids. Germline values: CDR1 SNHLY, CDR2 FYNNEI. The J segment lost 4 bases and the V segment lost 6 bases, leaving 11 bases of the junction unmatched. Here the CDR3 DNA reads TGTGCCAGCAGGGAGGCGGGACAGGGGATATCCTATGGCTACACCTTC. This gives the protein CASREAGQGISYGYTF. The variable domain in full, with the rest retrieved from reference TRBV2 and TRBJ1-2, is EPEVTQTPSHQVTQMGQEVILRCVPISNHLYFYWYRQILGQKVEFLVSFYNNEISEKSEIFDDQFSVERPDGSNFTLKIRSTKLEDSAMYFCASREAGQGISYGYTFGSGTRLTVV.

This chain joins TRBV2 and TRBJ2-2, with 10 bases that match TRBD2. V lost 8 bases to trimming and J lost 5 bases; unmatched junction nucleotides: 5. The CDR3 consists of 14 residues. CDR1 and CDR2 (germline): SNHLY, FYNNEI. The CDR3, as DNA: TGTGCCAGCCTAGCGGGAGTCTGGACCGGGGAGCTGTTTTTT. This encodes CASLAGVWTGELFF.

This clone has just one count. CDR3 protein: CASSLAVTGEEKLFF. DNA for the CDR3: TGTGCCAGCAGCTTGGCCGTGACAGGGGAGGAAAAACTGTTTTTT. This chain joins TRBV5-4 and TRBJ1-4, with TRBD1 matching 8 bases. Germline V lookup: CDR1 SGHNT, CDR2 YYREEE (reference sequence). V shed 0 bases and J 8 bases; nucleotides not matched to a gene: 6. CDR3 length: 15 amino acids.

The V call is TRBV5-1, the J call TRBJ2-3; 13 bases align to TRBD2. V gave up 4 bases and J gave up 2 bases; unmatched junction bases: 4. Per germline, CDR1 SGHRS and CDR2 YFSETQ. The length of the CDR3 is 16 residues. This CDR3 is CASSLGLAGDTDTQYF. The DNA for the CDR3 is TGCGCCAGCAGCCTCGGACTAGCGGGGGACACAGATACGCAGTATTTT. Using reference TRBV5-1 and TRBJ2-3 for the parts outside the CDR3, the full variable domain is KAGVTQTPRYLIKTRGQQVTLSCSPISGHRSVSWYQQTPGQGLQFLFEYFSETQRNKGNFPGRFSGRQFSNSRSEMNVSTLELGDSALYLCASSLGLAGDTDTQYFGPGTRLTVL.

The V gene is TRBV4-2, the J gene TRBJ2-1, with 11 bases that match TRBD2. CDR3 length: 16 residues. Germline V gene lookup returns CDR1 LGHNA and CDR2 YNFKEQ. J was trimmed by 15 bases and V by 0 bases; bases with no gene match: 13. CDR3 sequence reads: CASSQDLGLAGGVRFF. For the CDR3, the DNA is TGTGCCAGCAGCCAAGATCTAGGGCTAGCGGGGGGCGTACGGTTCTTC.

The sample holds one count of this clone. The chain has TRBV7-2 and TRBJ1-4, with D perhaps matching TRBD1 (6 bases). Germline V gene lookup returns CDR1 SGHTA and CDR2 FQGNSA. The ends were cut back, 2 bases at V and 10 bases at J, with 17 bases in the middle. CDR3 length equals 15 residues. CDR3: CASSLPGATPTKLFF. CDR3 nucleotide sequence: TGTGCCAGCAGCTTACCAGGGGCAACTCCCACAAAACTGTTTTTT.

The J gene is TRBJ2-7, the V gene TRBV6-1; weak D call: TRBD2 (6 bases). Trimming pared 3 bases from V and 5 bases from J, leaving 20 bases between. Looked up from germline, CDR1 is MNHNS and CDR2 is SASEGT. The CDR3 covers 16 residues. CDR3 residues: CASSDRKSGRYDEQYF. The CDR3 nucleotides read TGTGCCAGCAGTGACCGAAAGTCTGGGAGGTACGACGAGCAGTACTTC.

J is TRBJ2-5 and V is TRBV14; the D gene is possibly TRBD2 (5 bases). V lost 0 bases, J lost 9 bases, and 14 bases lay in between. The CDR3 totals 14 residues. Germline CDR1 SGHDN, CDR2 FVKESK. CDR3: CASSQDRIGRAQYF. The CDR3 DNA follows: TGTGCCAGCAGCCAAGATCGAATAGGGAGAGCCCAGTACTTC.

CDR3 nucleotide sequence: TGTGCCAGCAGCTTAACGACAGTTAATTCACCCCTCCACTTT. This encodes CASSLTTVNSPLHF. The chain uses TRBV7-3 and TRBJ1-6; D perhaps matches TRBD1 (5 bases). V was clipped by 0 bases and J by 6 bases, with 6 bases between them. Germline V CDR1 and CDR2: SGHTA, FQGTGA. This CDR3 is 14 amino acids long.

CDR3 loop: CASSRLSSSYNEQFF. The CDR3 DNA follows: TGTGCCAGCAGCCGACTATCTAGCTCCTACAATGAGCAGTTCTTC. This chain links TRBV14 with TRBJ2-1; a weak D match, TRBD2 (5 bases). CDR3 length: 15 residues. Germline-derived CDR1 and CDR2 are SGHDN and FVKESK. V was trimmed by 4 bases and J by 0 bases, leaving 10 bases between them.

The chain recombines TRBV5-1 with TRBJ2-2, with D perhaps TRBD2 (5 bases). Germline assignment: CDR1 SGHRS and CDR2 YFSETQ. The V end lost 5 bases, the J end lost 0 bases, and 14 bases lay between the germline ends. The CDR3 spans 16 residues. CDR3 sequence reads: CASSASPHANTGELFF. Here the CDR3 DNA reads TGCGCCAGCAGTGCTAGCCCACACGCGAACACCGGGGAGCTGTTTTTT.

This clone was observed a handful of times. The chain has TRBV12-3 or TRBV12-4 and TRBJ1-5; the D is unclear. The CDR3 spans 13 residues. Trimming took 10 bases from V and 3 from J, leaving 13 bases between them. CDR3: CAITEGTNQPQHF. The CDR3 coding sequence is TGTGCCATAACCGAGGGCACCAATCAGCCCCAGCATTTT.

The gene calls are TRBV15 and TRBJ2-7, with D possibly TRBD2 on 6 matching bases. This CDR3 has 13 amino acids. The V gene lost 1 base and the J gene lost 4 bases, with 8 bases spanning the gap. CDR1 is LNHNV and CDR2 is YYDKDF in the germline V gene (reference sequence). The CDR3 region has the DNA TGTGCCACCAGCAGAGCAGGGAGGTACGAGCAGTACTTC. It codes for CATSRAGRYEQYF.

J is TRBJ1-6 and V is TRBV5-5; 7 bases align to TRBD1. The V gene end was trimmed by 3 bases and the J gene end by 7 bases; junction bases not matched to a gene: 7. This CDR3 contains 15 residues. Germline CDR1 reads SGHKS; CDR2 reads YYEKEE (reference sequence). CDR3 loop: CASSSRQGPNSPLHF. In DNA, the CDR3 is TGTGCCAGCAGCTCCCGACAGGGCCCAAATTCACCCCTCCACTTT.

V gene TRBV6-5 combines with J gene TRBJ2-3; D is ambiguous. With 5 bases removed from V and 5 bases from J, the gap between germline ends came to 8 bases. The V gene's germline CDR1 is MNHEY and CDR2 SVGAGI. The CDR3 sequence is 12 residues long. CDR3 DNA sequence: TGTGCCAGCAGTCGCTCGGGAGATACGCAGTATTTT. It translates to CASSRSGDTQYF.

On this clone: Germline and junction disagree at one end, which may indicate a read error. This chain joins TRBV3-1 (or the pseudogene TRBV3-2) and TRBJ2-1; 9 bases match TRBD2. This CDR3 has 15 residues. Germline V gene sequence: CDR1 LGHDT, CDR2 YNNKEL (reference sequence). CDR3 sequence: CASSQAGGSHNEQFF. The CDR3 DNA reads as TGTGCCAGCAGTCAAGCGGGAGGCTCCCACAATGAGCAGTTCTTC.

This sequence joins TRBV28 and TRBJ2-7; 11 bases are a match to TRBD1. Germline V gives CDR1 MDHEN, CDR2 SYDVKM. The V segment lost 4 bases and the J segment 5 bases; nucleotides outside the gene matches: 7. The CDR3 covers 15 residues. DNA for the CDR3: TGTGCCAGCAGTTCTCAGGACAGGGGGCTGAACGAGCAGTACTTC. Translating it yields CASSSQDRGLNEQYF.

This chain joins TRBV5-4 and TRBJ2-1, with TRBD1 matching 8 bases. Germline CDR1 and CDR2: SGHNT and YYREEE (reference sequence). The CDR3 consists of 16 residues. V shed 4 bases and J 4 bases; nucleotides not matched to a gene: 10. The CDR3 sequence: CASSPGTGRSYNEQFF. The CDR3 DNA is TGTGCCAGCAGCCCAGGGACAGGACGGTCATACAATGAGCAGTTCTTC.

This clone was observed a few times. This chain connects TRBV6-5 to TRBJ2-2, with 12 bases that match TRBD1. Germline V lookup: CDR1 MNHEY, CDR2 SVGAGI. The CDR3 runs 16 residues. J was trimmed by 3 bases and V by 4 bases; bases with no gene match: 3. The CDR3 loop is CASSSGTGGDTGELFF. Here the CDR3 DNA reads TGTGCCAGCAGTTCAGGGACAGGGGGCGACACCGGGGAGCTGTTTTTT.

The chain couples TRBV7-9 to TRBJ1-1, with unresolved D. CDR1 SEHNR and CDR2 FQNEAQ come from the germline V gene (reference sequence). The CDR3 totals 14 residues. V was clipped by 5 bases and J by 5 bases, with 15 bases between them. The CDR3, as DNA: TGTGCCAGCAGCCCTCCCACTTGGGCAACTGAAGCTTTCTTT. It yields the protein CASSPPTWATEAFF.

Written as DNA, the CDR3 is TGTGCCAGCAGCCTGGACAGGGGAGCAACTAATGAAAAACTGTTTTTT. Translated, it gives CASSLDRGATNEKLFF. The V gene is TRBV11-2, the J gene TRBJ1-4; 9 bases are shared with TRBD1. Germline V CDR1 and CDR2: SGHAT, FQNNGV. This CDR3 is 16 amino acids long. J lost 0 bases, V lost 5 bases, and 4 bases had no gene match.

This chain links TRBV24-1 with TRBJ2-3; D not certain. The V and J ends lost 4 bases and 1 base respectively, with 8 bases between them. This CDR3 has 14 amino acids. CDR1 and CDR2 from the germline V gene are KGHDR and SFDVKD. The CDR3 sequence: CATSEGGRTDTQYF. DNA for the CDR3: TGTGCCACCAGTGAAGGCGGCCGCACAGATACGCAGTATTTT.

The chain is built from TRBV28 and TRBJ2-2; no firm D call. In germline, CDR1 is MDHEN, CDR2 SYDVKM. This CDR3 comprises 16 residues. V was trimmed by 3 bases and J by 3 bases, leaving 14 bases between them. The CDR3 here is CASSFVPAQYTGELFF. CDR3 DNA sequence: TGTGCCAGCAGTTTTGTTCCGGCACAGTACACCGGGGAGCTGTTTTTT.

The chain recombines TRBV19 with TRBJ2-1; D is possibly TRBD1 (6 bases). The CDR3 covers 14 residues. Trimming pared 3 bases from V and 10 bases from J, leaving 16 bases between. From germline, CDR1 is LNHDA and CDR2 SQIVND (reference sequence). The CDR3 here is CASSMWSRTGEQFF. The CDR3 DNA sequence: TGTGCCAGTAGTATGTGGTCGCGTACAGGGGAGCAGTTCTTC.

This clone was seen only a few times. V and J are TRBV28 and TRBJ1-4, with 9 bases matching TRBD1. This CDR3 contains 16 residues. The V segment lost 5 bases and the J segment 8 bases; nucleotides outside the gene matches: 12. Germline-derived CDR1 and CDR2 are MDHEN and SYDVKM. The CDR3: CASSVTGTGFKEKLFF. CDR3 DNA: TGTGCCAGCAGTGTAACCGGGACAGGGTTTAAAGAAAAACTGTTTTTT.

The rearrangement joins TRBV24-1 to TRBJ2-1; 8 bases are shared with TRBD1. V trimming: 4 bases; J trimming: 0 bases; junction bases outside the gene matches: 4. Germline V gene data show CDR1 as KGHDR and CDR2 as SFDVKD. The CDR3 has 16 residues. The CDR3 is CATSDSGTGSYNEQFF. CDR3 sequence (DNA): TGTGCCACCAGTGACTCCGGGACAGGCTCCTACAATGAGCAGTTCTTC.